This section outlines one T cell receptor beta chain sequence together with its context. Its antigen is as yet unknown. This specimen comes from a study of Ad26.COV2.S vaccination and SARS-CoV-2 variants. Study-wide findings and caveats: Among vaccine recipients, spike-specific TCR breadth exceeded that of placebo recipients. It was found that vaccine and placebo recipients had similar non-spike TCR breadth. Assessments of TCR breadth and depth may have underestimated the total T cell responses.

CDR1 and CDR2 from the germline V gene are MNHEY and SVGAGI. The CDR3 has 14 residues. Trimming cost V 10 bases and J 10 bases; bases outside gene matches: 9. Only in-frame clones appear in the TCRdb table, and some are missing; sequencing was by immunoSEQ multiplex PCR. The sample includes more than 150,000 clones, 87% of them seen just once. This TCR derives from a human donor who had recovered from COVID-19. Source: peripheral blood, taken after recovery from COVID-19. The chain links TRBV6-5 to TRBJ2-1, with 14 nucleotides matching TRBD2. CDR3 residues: CAIRTSGGSREQFF. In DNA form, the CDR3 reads TGTGCCATCCGGACTAGCGGGGGGTCAAGGGAGCAGTTCTTC.